This is a list of T cell receptor beta chains from one sample in a study of technical replicates of blood from a handful of donors. The protocol was immunoSEQ multiplex PCR, while the TCRdb copy is restricted to in-frame clones and leaves out a portion. In the table there are about 97,000 clones, approximately 96% of which are singletons. Material for sequencing was T cells isolated from PBMCs. These receptors were obtained from a human donor in good health. Both conserved end residues are part of each CDR3. A D gene is named only where the DNA matches it firmly. Rows give clone size only sometimes, using once, few, many, or a class for an expanded clone.

d_call: -
v_call: TRBV15
j_call: TRBJ2-1
clone_size: -
cdr3_aa: CATSRDWWSSYNEQFF
cdr3_nt: TGTGCCACCAGCAGAGATTGGTGGAGCTCCTACAATGAGCAGTTCTTC

d_call: TRBD2
v_call: TRBV19
j_call: TRBJ2-7
clone_size: -
cdr3_aa: CASSMEPSGAYEQYF
cdr3_nt: TGTGCCAGTAGTATGGAGCCTAGCGGAGCCTACGAGCAGTACTTC

d_call: -
v_call: TRBV11-2
j_call: TRBJ2-1
clone_size: -
cdr3_aa: CASSLGVVPEEQFF
cdr3_nt: TGTGCCAGCAGCTTAGGAGTAGTCCCCGAAGAGCAGTTCTTC

d_call: TRBD2
v_call: TRBV6-1
j_call: TRBJ2-7
clone_size: -
cdr3_aa: CASTQRGTSGRSQYF
cdr3_nt: TGTGCCAGCACCCAGCGCGGGACTAGCGGGAGGTCGCAGTACTTC

d_call: -
v_call: TRBV27
j_call: TRBJ1-2
clone_size: -
cdr3_aa: CASSRDREDGYTF
cdr3_nt: TGTGCCAGCAGCCGAGACCGGGAGGATGGCTACACCTTC

d_call: -
v_call: TRBV6-5
j_call: TRBJ2-3
clone_size: -
cdr3_aa: CASSNGRLSTDTQYF
cdr3_nt: TGTGCCAGCAGTAACGGGAGACTTAGCACAGATACGCAGTATTTT

d_call: -
v_call: TRBV29-1
j_call: TRBJ1-1
clone_size: -
cdr3_aa: CTVTSGNTEAFF
cdr3_nt: TGCACCGTAACCTCAGGGAACACTGAAGCTTTCTTT

d_call: TRBD2
v_call: TRBV6-1
j_call: TRBJ2-5
clone_size: -
cdr3_aa: CASSDTSGSYVRETQYF
cdr3_nt: TGTGCCAGCAGTGACACTAGCGGGAGTTATGTGAGGGAGACCCAGTACTTC

d_call: TRBD1
v_call: TRBV11-2
j_call: TRBJ2-4
clone_size: -
cdr3_aa: CASSRQGLSIQYF
cdr3_nt: TGTGCCAGCAGCCGACAGGGTTTAAGCATTCAGTACTTC

d_call: TRBD2
v_call: TRBV9
j_call: TRBJ2-1
clone_size: -
cdr3_aa: CASSVDPETSGSNEQFF
cdr3_nt: TGTGCCAGCAGCGTAGATCCTGAGACTAGCGGGAGCAATGAGCAGTTCTTC

d_call: -
v_call: TRBV25-1
j_call: TRBJ2-7
clone_size: -
cdr3_aa: CASRTRDRSYEQYF
cdr3_nt: TGTGCCAGCAGGACCAGGGATCGGTCCTACGAGCAGTACTTC

d_call: -
v_call: TRBV9
j_call: TRBJ1-5
clone_size: -
cdr3_aa: CASSAQGQPQHF
cdr3_nt: TGTGCCAGCAGCGCGCAGGGGCAGCCCCAGCATTTT

d_call: -
v_call: TRBV27
j_call: TRBJ1-5
clone_size: -
cdr3_aa: CASSSAGSQHF
cdr3_nt: TGTGCCAGCAGTTCTGCGGGTTCCCAGCATTTT

d_call: TRBD1
v_call: TRBV4-2
j_call: TRBJ2-3
clone_size: -
cdr3_aa: CASSPGQGVTDTQYF
cdr3_nt: TGTGCCAGCAGCCCCGGACAGGGGGTTACAGATACGCAGTATTTT

d_call: -
v_call: TRBV5-8
j_call: TRBJ2-4
clone_size: -
cdr3_aa: CASSFSGYGVQYF
cdr3_nt: TGTGCCAGCAGCTTCTCGGGGTATGGAGTTCAGTACTTC

d_call: TRBD1
v_call: TRBV11-3
j_call: TRBJ2-7
clone_size: -
cdr3_aa: CASSFGTGGEQYF
cdr3_nt: TGTGCCAGCAGCTTCGGGACAGGGGGCGAGCAGTACTTC

d_call: -
v_call: TRBV5-1
j_call: TRBJ2-5
clone_size: -
cdr3_aa: CASSSGVGVGETQYF
cdr3_nt: TGCGCCAGCAGCTCCGGGGTTGGGGTCGGGGAGACCCAGTACTTC

d_call: -
v_call: TRBV7-8
j_call: TRBJ2-7
clone_size: -
cdr3_aa: CASSLAFDEQYF
cdr3_nt: TGTGCCAGCAGCTTAGCGTTCGACGAGCAGTACTTC

d_call: TRBD1
v_call: TRBV14
j_call: TRBJ2-1
clone_size: -
cdr3_aa: CASSQWTGRANEQFF
cdr3_nt: TGTGCCAGCAGCCAATGGACAGGAAGGGCCAATGAGCAGTTCTTC

d_call: TRBD2
v_call: TRBV11-2
j_call: TRBJ2-7
clone_size: -
cdr3_aa: CASSPLAGGSSYEQYF
cdr3_nt: TGTGCCAGCAGCCCACTAGCGGGAGGCTCTTCCTACGAGCAGTACTTC

d_call: TRBD2
v_call: TRBV5-1
j_call: TRBJ2-1
clone_size: -
cdr3_aa: CASSWTSGRSLGNEQFF
cdr3_nt: TGCGCCAGCAGCTGGACTAGCGGGAGGTCTTTAGGTAATGAGCAGTTCTTC

d_call: TRBD1
v_call: TRBV6-5
j_call: TRBJ2-3
clone_size: -
cdr3_aa: CASSSTGVLTDTQYF
cdr3_nt: TGTGCCAGCAGTTCCACAGGGGTCCTCACAGATACGCAGTATTTT

d_call: TRBD1
v_call: TRBV2
j_call: TRBJ2-7
clone_size: -
cdr3_aa: CASRPGQGSYEQYF
cdr3_nt: TGTGCCAGCAGGCCGGGACAGGGTTCCTACGAGCAGTACTTC

d_call: -
v_call: TRBV7-2
j_call: TRBJ1-1
clone_size: -
cdr3_aa: CASSLVHKNTEAFF
cdr3_nt: TGTGCCAGCAGCTTAGTGCACAAGAACACTGAAGCTTTCTTT

d_call: -
v_call: TRBV7-6
j_call: TRBJ1-1
clone_size: -
cdr3_aa: CASSLGGEALNTEAFF
cdr3_nt: TGTGCCAGCAGCTTAGGTGGGGAGGCCCTAAACACTGAAGCTTTCTTT

d_call: TRBD2
v_call: TRBV30
j_call: TRBJ2-2
clone_size: -
cdr3_aa: CAWSSGRFTGELFF
cdr3_nt: TGTGCCTGGAGTAGCGGGAGGTTCACCGGGGAGCTGTTTTTT

d_call: -
v_call: TRBV18
j_call: TRBJ2-2
clone_size: -
cdr3_aa: CASSPSQQGGTGELFF
cdr3_nt: TGTGCCAGCTCACCTAGTCAGCAGGGAGGCACCGGGGAGCTGTTTTTT

d_call: TRBD1
v_call: TRBV2
j_call: TRBJ1-5
clone_size: -
cdr3_aa: CASSEQGANQPQHF
cdr3_nt: TGTGCCAGCAGTGAGCAGGGGGCAAATCAGCCCCAGCATTTT

d_call: -
v_call: TRBV5-4
j_call: TRBJ1-2
clone_size: -
cdr3_aa: CASSFVQLDYTF
cdr3_nt: TGTGCCAGCAGCTTTGTACAGCTGGACTACACCTTC

d_call: -
v_call: TRBV7-6
j_call: TRBJ2-3
clone_size: once
cdr3_aa: CASSSGTFTDTQYF
cdr3_nt: TGTGCCAGCAGCTCCGGGACTTTCACAGATACGCAGTATTTT

d_call: TRBD1
v_call: TRBV18
j_call: TRBJ2-5
clone_size: -
cdr3_aa: CASSQYRGETQYF
cdr3_nt: TGTGCCAGCTCTCAATACAGGGGAGAGACCCAGTACTTC

d_call: TRBD2
v_call: TRBV7-6
j_call: TRBJ2-7
clone_size: -
cdr3_aa: CASSFSGRTHEQYF
cdr3_nt: TGTGCCAGCAGCTTTAGCGGGAGGACCCACGAGCAGTACTTC

d_call: -
v_call: TRBV21-1
j_call: TRBJ2-6
clone_size: -
cdr3_aa: CASSKADPDRGKTGANVLTF
cdr3_nt: TGTGCCAGCAGCAAAGCCGACCCAGACAGGGGAAAAACTGGGGCCAACGTCCTGACTTTC

d_call: -
v_call: TRBV7-8
j_call: TRBJ1-1
clone_size: -
cdr3_aa: CASSRTQNTEAFF
cdr3_nt: TGTGCCAGCAGCCGGACACAGAACACTGAAGCTTTCTTT

d_call: TRBD2
v_call: TRBV5-4
j_call: TRBJ2-1
clone_size: -
cdr3_aa: CASRGLAGGDEQFF
cdr3_nt: TGTGCCAGCAGGGGACTAGCGGGTGGCGATGAGCAGTTCTTC

d_call: TRBD2
v_call: TRBV2
j_call: TRBJ2-2
clone_size: few
cdr3_aa: CASSEAVLAGASTGELFF
cdr3_nt: TGTGCCAGCAGTGAAGCGGTTCTAGCGGGAGCGAGCACCGGGGAGCTGTTTTTT

d_call: -
v_call: TRBV19
j_call: TRBJ1-5
clone_size: -
cdr3_aa: CASSIQGLSNQPQHF
cdr3_nt: TGTGCCAGTAGTATACAGGGGCTAAGCAATCAGCCCCAGCATTTT

d_call: -
v_call: TRBV7-8
j_call: TRBJ1-1
clone_size: -
cdr3_aa: CASSLALLGGDYTEAFF
cdr3_nt: TGTGCCAGCAGCTTAGCCTTGTTGGGCGGGGATTACACTGAAGCTTTCTTT

d_call: -
v_call: TRBV9
j_call: TRBJ2-7
clone_size: -
cdr3_aa: CASSVGSGSPYEQYF
cdr3_nt: TGTGCCAGCAGCGTAGGTTCAGGATCTCCTTACGAGCAGTACTTC

d_call: -
v_call: TRBV11-3
j_call: TRBJ2-7
clone_size: -
cdr3_aa: CASSLLEDEQYF
cdr3_nt: TGTGCCAGCAGCTTATTAGAGGACGAGCAGTACTTC

d_call: TRBD1
v_call: TRBV7-7
j_call: TRBJ2-7
clone_size: -
cdr3_aa: CASSAGTGLSEQYF
cdr3_nt: TGTGCTAGCAGCGCCGGGACAGGGCTTTCCGAGCAGTACTTC

d_call: -
v_call: TRBV9
j_call: TRBJ1-2
clone_size: -
cdr3_aa: CASSVGRANYGYTF
cdr3_nt: TGTGCCAGCAGCGTAGGCAGGGCTAACTATGGCTACACCTTC

d_call: -
v_call: TRBV4-3
j_call: TRBJ1-4
clone_size: -
cdr3_aa: CASSQVWTAGGEKLFF
cdr3_nt: TGCGCCAGCAGCCAAGTCTGGACTGCCGGAGGAGAAAAACTGTTTTTT

d_call: TRBD1
v_call: TRBV6-5
j_call: TRBJ1-2
clone_size: -
cdr3_aa: CASSKTGESYGYTF
cdr3_nt: TGTGCCAGTTCCAAGACAGGGGAGAGCTATGGCTACACCTTC

d_call: -
v_call: TRBV6-5
j_call: TRBJ2-4
clone_size: -
cdr3_aa: CASSYSGGDQYF
cdr3_nt: TGTGCCAGCAGTTACTCAGGCGGGGATCAGTACTTC

d_call: -
v_call: TRBV19
j_call: TRBJ2-5
clone_size: -
cdr3_aa: CATSSVQETQYF
cdr3_nt: TGTGCCACCTCTAGCGTCCAAGAGACCCAGTACTTC

d_call: TRBD1
v_call: TRBV18
j_call: TRBJ2-7
clone_size: once
cdr3_aa: CASSPETGGHEQYF
cdr3_nt: TGTGCCAGCTCACCAGAGACAGGGGGCCACGAGCAGTACTTC

d_call: -
v_call: TRBV9
j_call: TRBJ1-5
clone_size: -
cdr3_aa: CASSVVEHQPQHF
cdr3_nt: TGTGCCAGCAGCGTAGTTGAGCATCAGCCCCAGCATTTT

d_call: TRBD2
v_call: TRBV6-6
j_call: TRBJ2-1
clone_size: -
cdr3_aa: CASSPYRGRDYNEQFF
cdr3_nt: TGTGCCAGCAGTCCATATCGCGGGAGAGATTACAATGAGCAGTTCTTC

d_call: TRBD2
v_call: TRBV10-1
j_call: TRBJ2-1
clone_size: -
cdr3_aa: CASSDPSGSRDYNEQFF
cdr3_nt: TGCGCCAGCAGTGATCCTAGCGGGAGTAGAGATTACAATGAGCAGTTCTTC

d_call: TRBD1
v_call: TRBV9
j_call: TRBJ1-1
clone_size: -
cdr3_aa: CASSDRKQGWSGNTEAFF
cdr3_nt: TGTGCCAGCAGCGACCGAAAACAGGGGTGGAGCGGAAACACTGAAGCTTTCTTT

d_call: -
v_call: TRBV2
j_call: TRBJ1-1
clone_size: -
cdr3_aa: CASSEAGRVNTEAFF
cdr3_nt: TGTGCCAGCAGTGAGGCAGGGCGAGTGAACACTGAAGCTTTCTTT

d_call: TRBD2
v_call: TRBV7-9
j_call: TRBJ2-2
clone_size: -
cdr3_aa: CASSLGRAGELFF
cdr3_nt: TGTGCCAGCAGCCTCGGGAGGGCCGGGGAGCTGTTTTTT

d_call: -
v_call: TRBV30
j_call: TRBJ1-1
clone_size: -
cdr3_aa: CAWTHATYTNTEAFF
cdr3_nt: TGTGCCTGGACCCATGCAACTTATACGAACACTGAAGCTTTCTTT

d_call: -
v_call: TRBV18
j_call: TRBJ2-7
clone_size: -
cdr3_aa: CASSLASSWVDEQYF
cdr3_nt: TGTGCCAGCTCACTAGCTTCGTCTTGGGTCGACGAGCAGTACTTC